The 6 T cell receptor beta chains below come from one sample, sequenced in a study of T cells after yellow fever vaccination. Each CDR3 protein is one row after TCRdb ran MiXCR on the 5' RACE reads. The sample lists some 300,000 distinct CDR3 sequences, 7.5% to 9% seen once, with about 3.7% in the top ten. The sequencing here drew on CD4+ T cells sorted from PBMCs, taken 5 days after the yellow fever booster vaccination. The receptors shown here come from a man aged 18 to 30 who received the YFV17D yellow fever vaccine.

The chain employs TRBV11-2 and TRBJ2-5, with a tentative D call TRBD2 (5 bases). With 3 bases removed from V and 5 bases from J, the gap between germline ends came to 10 bases. The CDR3 spans 13 residues. Germline V CDR1 and CDR2: SGHAT, FQNNGV. The CDR3 DNA follows: TGTGCCAGCAGCTTTGCGAGCGGTGAGACCCAGTACTTC. Protein sequence: CASSFASGETQYF.

This clonotype has a handful of counts. The CDR3 DNA reads TGTGCCACCAGTGAACCGGCCCAAGGCGAAGCTTTCTTT. This translates into CATSEPAQGEAFF. The chain recombines TRBV24-1 with TRBJ1-1; D is uncertain. In germline, CDR1 is KGHDR, CDR2 SFDVKD. V was trimmed by 4 bases and J by 8 bases, leaving 13 bases between them. CDR3 length: 13 residues.

Written as DNA, the CDR3 is TGTGCCAGCAGGGGACTAGCGGGGGGAAAAGATACGCAGTATTTT. Its protein is CASRGLAGGKDTQYF. The gene calls are TRBV6-1 and TRBJ2-3, with TRBD2 matching 15 bases. The CDR3 runs to 15 residues. Germline-derived CDR1 and CDR2 are MNHNS and SASEGT. J was trimmed by 5 bases and V by 6 bases; bases with no gene match: 3.

V usage is TRBV25-1 and J usage is TRBJ1-2; D ambiguous. CDR1 is MGHDK and CDR2 is SYGVNS in the germline V gene. The ends were cut back, 1 base at V and 7 bases at J, with 10 bases in the middle. CDR3 size: 13 residues. CDR3 loop: CASSESDRIGYTF. CDR3 bases: TGTGCCAGCAGTGAATCTGATAGGATTGGCTACACCTTC.

The chain recombines TRBV5-1 with TRBJ2-1; 8 positions agree with TRBD2. Germline V CDR1 and CDR2: SGHRS, YFSETQ. The CDR3 has 14 residues. V lost 2 bases, J lost 2 bases, and 0 bases stayed unmatched. The CDR3 protein is CASSLLAAYNEQFF. The CDR3 bases are TGCGCCAGCAGCTTACTAGCGGCCTACAATGAGCAGTTCTTC.

This clonotype was seen a handful of times. This chain uses TRBV9 with TRBJ1-6; D might be TRBD1 (6 bases). Germline V CDR1 and CDR2: SGDLS, YYNGEE. The CDR3 loop spans 13 amino acids. V was cut by 3 bases and J by 5 bases, with 6 bases left in between. CDR3 in DNA: TGTGCCAGCAGCGGGGACAATAATTCACCCCTCCACTTT. Translation gives CASSGDNNSPLHF. Full variable domain (outside the CDR3, taken from reference TRBV9 and TRBJ1-6): DSGVTQTPKHLITATGQRVTLRCSPRSGDLSVYWYQQSLDQGLQFLIQYYNGEERAKGNILERFSAQQFPDLHSELNLSSLELGDSALYFCASSGDNNSPLHFGNGTRLTVT.